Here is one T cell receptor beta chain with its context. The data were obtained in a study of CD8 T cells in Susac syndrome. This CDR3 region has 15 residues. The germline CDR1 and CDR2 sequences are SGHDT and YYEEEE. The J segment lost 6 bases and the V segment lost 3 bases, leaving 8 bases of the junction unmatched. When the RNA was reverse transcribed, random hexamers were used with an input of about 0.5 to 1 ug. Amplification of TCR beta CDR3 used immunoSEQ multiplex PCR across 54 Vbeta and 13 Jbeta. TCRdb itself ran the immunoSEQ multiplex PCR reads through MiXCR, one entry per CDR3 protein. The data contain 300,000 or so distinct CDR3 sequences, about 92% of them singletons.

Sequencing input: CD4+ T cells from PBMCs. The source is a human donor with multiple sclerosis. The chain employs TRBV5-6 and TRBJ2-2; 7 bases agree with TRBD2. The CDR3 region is CASSSRGGRAGELFF. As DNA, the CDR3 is TGTGCCAGCAGCTCTAGGGGAGGGCGCGCCGGGGAGCTGTTTTTT.